This T cell receptor (beta chain) is from a study of CD8+CD57+ T cells in acquired aplastic anemia. CDR3 length equals 14 residues. Per the germline V gene, CDR1 is SGHRS and CDR2 is YFSETQ. Between the trimmed V and J ends, which lost 3 bases and 2 bases, there was a span of 10 bases. Sequencing involved patients with CD8+CD57+ cell expansion previously shown by flow cytometry. In this sample, this clonotype turned up many times. The antigen remains undetermined. Study-wide points: Patients and controls had in common 25 to 35 CD8+ CDR3 sequences.

It was genomic DNA that served as the template for profiling TCR beta VDJ and CDR3. From the reads, TCRdb called clonotypes with MiXCR, one entry per CDR3 protein. The table includes roughly 170,000 distinct CDR3 sequences, 45% to 60% detected once. Sample: sorted CD4+, CD8+, or CD8+CD57+ T cells (not recorded which) from PBMCs. The rearrangement links TRBV5-1 to TRBJ2-3, with D possibly TRBD2 on 6 matching bases. The sequence was collected from a human donor with aplastic anemia. Written as DNA, the CDR3 is TGCGCCAGCAGCTGGAGGGACTCCACAGATACGCAGTATTTT. Amino acids: CASSWRDSTDTQYF.